Given below is one T cell receptor beta chain in context. Its antigen is unknown. This CDR3 is 13 amino acids long. Trimming cost V 1 base and J 2 bases, with 6 bases left between them. Germline V gives CDR1 SGHDN, CDR2 FVKESK. The source of the sample is a study of beta chain features in type 1 diabetes. The authors sorted CD4+ naive, central memory, regulatory and stem cell-like memory cells via CD45RO/CCR7/CD25/CD127/CD95/CD27. As every portion of the isolated RNA was reverse transcribed, the sequencing read expressed TCRB transcripts. Profiled with immunoSEQ multiplex PCR; TCRdb holds only in-frame clones, not every one. The repertoire consists of about 650,000 clones, with around 12% occurring once and the leading ten covering 0.095% to 0.15%. The study's findings and limits: Moderately but significantly shorter TCRB CDR3s were found in Type 1 diabetes patients in all four CD4+ subsets. In comparison with healthy donors, patients had naive, central memory and Treg TCRB repertoires that appeared more similar. More deletions and fewer insertions at VDJ junctions were found in patients with type 1 diabetes.

The V and J genes are TRBV14 and TRBJ2-7; no definite D call. This receptor was obtained from a man younger than 40 with type 1 diabetes. The material sequenced was naive CD4+ T cells from blood. CDR3 sequence: CASSQGLPYEQYF. In nucleotides, the CDR3 is TGTGCCAGCAGCCAAGGGCTTCCCTACGAGCAGTACTTC.